This entry lists 8 T cell receptor beta chains sequenced from one sample in a study of T cell changes during pregnancy in multiple sclerosis. The assay was immunoSEQ multiplex PCR, and TCRdb's table has in-frame clones only and misses some. The table includes roughly 29,000 clones, 90% to 95% detected once. The sample consisted of CD8+ T cells from peripheral blood mononuclear cells, taken before pregnancy. The receptors were sampled from a female donor with multiple sclerosis, enrolled in a pregnancy study.

CDR3 region: CASSDSEGGGDVEKLFF. The CDR3 DNA reads TGTGCCAGCAGTGACTCCGAAGGCGGGGGAGACGTCGAAAAACTGTTTTTT. V usage is TRBV6-4 and J usage is TRBJ1-4; D is possibly TRBD1 (5 bases). V dropped 0 bases and J dropped 8 bases, with 19 bases sitting between them. This CDR3 is built from 17 residues. Germline V gene sequence: CDR1 MRHNA, CDR2 SNTAGT.

The rearrangement uses TRBV7-2 and TRBJ2-3; D not certain. This CDR3 has 13 amino acids. From germline, CDR1 is SGHTA and CDR2 FQGNSA. V shed 3 bases and J shed 4 bases, with 8 bases lying between them. CDR3 amino acids: CASSFILADTQYF. The CDR3 DNA reads TGTGCCAGCAGCTTTATTTTAGCAGATACGCAGTATTTT.

The V gene is TRBV28, the J gene TRBJ2-1, with 8 bases aligning to TRBD2. The length of the CDR3 is 13 residues. The V and J ends lost 8 bases and 4 bases, in that order; junction bases with no gene match: 4. The germline gives CDR1 MDHEN, CDR2 SYDVKM. In DNA, the CDR3 is TGTGCCAGCCGGACTAGCCAGTACAATGAGCAGTTCTTC. Its protein is CASRTSQYNEQFF.

The chain joins TRBV5-1 to TRBJ2-1; 11 bases agree with TRBD2. Germline CDR1 and CDR2: SGHRS and YFSETQ. J lost 4 bases, V lost 3 bases, and 6 bases had no gene match. This CDR3 comprises 16 residues. The CDR3 sequence: CASSYLAGGNYNEQFF. For the CDR3, the DNA is TGCGCCAGCAGCTACCTAGCGGGGGGTAATTACAATGAGCAGTTCTTC.

The chain recombines TRBV27 with TRBJ2-1; D might be TRBD2 (6 bases). Deletions cut 5 bases from V and 12 bases from J, with 20 bases between. The CDR3 has 14 amino acids. Germline CDR1 is MNHEY and CDR2 is SMNVEV (reference sequence). The CDR3 protein is CASSPEGLWDGQFF. CDR3 coding DNA: TGTGCCAGCAGTCCGGAGGGGTTATGGGACGGGCAGTTCTTC.

The chain recombines TRBV27 with TRBJ1-2, with no clear D. Germline assignment: CDR1 MNHEY and CDR2 SMNVEV (reference sequence). The CDR3 length is 15 residues. The V gene lost 5 bases and the J gene lost 4 bases, with 17 bases spanning the gap. For the CDR3, the DNA is TGTGCCAGCAGTAAGACCCAGATGGAGGGCTATGGCTACACCTTC. This codes for CASSKTQMEGYGYTF.

The rearrangement joins TRBV7-6 to TRBJ1-4; no reliable D call. Between the trimmed V and J ends, which lost 1 base and 7 bases, there was a span of 19 bases. CDR3 length: 17 amino acids. Germline assignment: CDR1 SGHVS and CDR2 FNYEAQ. The CDR3 nucleotides are TGTGCCAGCAGCTTAGGCGGAGGCCATCAAGGCTTTGAAAAACTGTTTTTT. This sequence encodes CASSLGGGHQGFEKLFF.

This chain connects TRBV7-2 to TRBJ1-1; D is unclear. With 4 bases removed from V and 4 bases from J, the gap between germline ends came to 10 bases. This CDR3 has 13 residues. CDR1 is SGHTA, CDR2 FQGNSA, per germline. CDR3 sequence: CASSSPGGTEAFF. Written as DNA, the CDR3 is TGTGCCAGCAGCTCCCCGGGAGGCACTGAAGCTTTCTTT.